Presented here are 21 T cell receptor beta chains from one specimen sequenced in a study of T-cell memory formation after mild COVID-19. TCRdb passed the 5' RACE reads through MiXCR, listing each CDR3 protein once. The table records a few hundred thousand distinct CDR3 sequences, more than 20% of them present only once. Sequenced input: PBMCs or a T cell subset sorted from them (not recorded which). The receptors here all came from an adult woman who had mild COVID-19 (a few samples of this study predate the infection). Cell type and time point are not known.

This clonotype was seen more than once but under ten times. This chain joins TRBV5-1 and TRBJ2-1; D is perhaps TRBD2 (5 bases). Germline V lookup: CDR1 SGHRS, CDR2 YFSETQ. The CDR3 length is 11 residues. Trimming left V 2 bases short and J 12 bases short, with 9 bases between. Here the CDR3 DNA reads TGCGCCAGCAGCTTTGGCGAGGGGCAGTTCTTC. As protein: CASSFGEGQFF.

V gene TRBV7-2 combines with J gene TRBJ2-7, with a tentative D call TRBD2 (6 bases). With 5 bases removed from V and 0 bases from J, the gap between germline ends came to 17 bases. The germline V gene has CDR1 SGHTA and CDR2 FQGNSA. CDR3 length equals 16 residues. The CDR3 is CASSPPLRESSYEQYF. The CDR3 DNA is TGTGCCAGCAGCCCCCCCCTTCGGGAGAGCTCCTACGAGCAGTACTTC.

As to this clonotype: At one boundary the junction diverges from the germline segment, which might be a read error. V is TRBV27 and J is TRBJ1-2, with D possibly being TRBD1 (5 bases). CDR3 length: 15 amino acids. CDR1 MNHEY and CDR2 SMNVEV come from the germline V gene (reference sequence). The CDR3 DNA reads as TGTGCCAGCAGGCGATCCCTAGGAGGGGCCGAGAACTTAGCCTTC. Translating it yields CASRRSLGGAENLAF.

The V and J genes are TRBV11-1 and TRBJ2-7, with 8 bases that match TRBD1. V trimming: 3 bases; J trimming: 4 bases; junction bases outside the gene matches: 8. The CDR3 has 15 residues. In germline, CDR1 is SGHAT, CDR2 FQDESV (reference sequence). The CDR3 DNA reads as TGTGCCAGCAGCTTGACCAGGGGGCAGGGGTACGAGCAGTACTTC. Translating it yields CASSLTRGQGYEQYF.

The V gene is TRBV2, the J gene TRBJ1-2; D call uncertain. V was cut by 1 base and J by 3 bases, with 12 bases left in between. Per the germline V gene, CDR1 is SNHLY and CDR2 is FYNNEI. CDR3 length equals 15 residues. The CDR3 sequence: CASSEGKTGDYGYTF. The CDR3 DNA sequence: TGTGCCAGCAGTGAAGGGAAGACCGGGGACTATGGCTACACCTTC.

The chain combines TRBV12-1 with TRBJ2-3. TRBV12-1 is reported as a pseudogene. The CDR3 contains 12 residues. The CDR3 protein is CASRPNTDTQYF. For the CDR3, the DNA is TGTGCCAGCAGGCCCAACACAGATACGCAGTATTTT.

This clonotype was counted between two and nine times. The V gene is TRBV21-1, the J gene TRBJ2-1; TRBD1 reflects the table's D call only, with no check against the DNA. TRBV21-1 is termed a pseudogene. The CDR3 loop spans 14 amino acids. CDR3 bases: TGTGCCAGCAGCATCGTACGGGGGGACAATGAGCAGTTCTTC. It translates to CASSIVRGDNEQFF.

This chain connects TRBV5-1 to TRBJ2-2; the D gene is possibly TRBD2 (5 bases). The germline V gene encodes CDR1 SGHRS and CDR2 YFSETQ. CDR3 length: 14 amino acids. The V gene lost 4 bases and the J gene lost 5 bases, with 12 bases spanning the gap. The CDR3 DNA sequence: TGCGCCAGCAGCCAGGAAACGGGGACCGGGGAGCTGTTTTTT. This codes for CASSQETGTGELFF.

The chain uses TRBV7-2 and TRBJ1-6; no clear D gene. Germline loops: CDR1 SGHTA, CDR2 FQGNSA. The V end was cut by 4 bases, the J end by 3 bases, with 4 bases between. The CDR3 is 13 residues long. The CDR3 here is CASSSGYNSPLHF. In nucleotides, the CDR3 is TGTGCCAGCAGCTCAGGCTATAATTCACCCCTCCACTTT.

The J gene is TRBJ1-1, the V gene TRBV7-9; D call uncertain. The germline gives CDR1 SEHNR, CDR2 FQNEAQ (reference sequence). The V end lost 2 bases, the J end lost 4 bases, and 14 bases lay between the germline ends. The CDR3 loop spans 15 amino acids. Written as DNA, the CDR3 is TGTGCCAGCAGCTTACGAGGCATAACGGGCACTGAAGCTTTCTTT. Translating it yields CASSLRGITGTEAFF.

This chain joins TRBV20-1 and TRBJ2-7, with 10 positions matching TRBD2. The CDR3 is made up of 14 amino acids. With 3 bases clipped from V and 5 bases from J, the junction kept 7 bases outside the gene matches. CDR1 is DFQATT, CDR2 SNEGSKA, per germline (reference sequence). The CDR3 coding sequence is TGCAGTGCTAGGGGGACTAGCGATTTCAACGAGCAGTACTTC. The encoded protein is CSARGTSDFNEQYF.

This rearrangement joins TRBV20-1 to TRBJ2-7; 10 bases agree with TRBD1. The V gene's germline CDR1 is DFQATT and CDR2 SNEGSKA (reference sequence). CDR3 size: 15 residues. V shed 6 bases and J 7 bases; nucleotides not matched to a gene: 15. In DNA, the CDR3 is TGCAGTGCCTTCCTTGGCGGGACAGGGGAGGGAGAGCAGTACTTC. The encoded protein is CSAFLGGTGEGEQYF.

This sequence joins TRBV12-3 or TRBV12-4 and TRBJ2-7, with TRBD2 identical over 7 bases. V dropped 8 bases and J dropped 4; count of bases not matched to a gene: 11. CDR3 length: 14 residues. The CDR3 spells CASSTPAGVYEQYF. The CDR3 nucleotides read TGTGCCAGCTCAACCCCTGCGGGGGTGTACGAGCAGTACTTC.

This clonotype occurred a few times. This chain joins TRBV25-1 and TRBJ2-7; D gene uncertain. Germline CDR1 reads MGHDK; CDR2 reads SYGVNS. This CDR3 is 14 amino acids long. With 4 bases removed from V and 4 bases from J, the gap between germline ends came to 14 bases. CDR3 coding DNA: TGTGCCAGCAGTGGACGACAAGAGCATTACGAGCAGTACTTC. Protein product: CASSGRQEHYEQYF.

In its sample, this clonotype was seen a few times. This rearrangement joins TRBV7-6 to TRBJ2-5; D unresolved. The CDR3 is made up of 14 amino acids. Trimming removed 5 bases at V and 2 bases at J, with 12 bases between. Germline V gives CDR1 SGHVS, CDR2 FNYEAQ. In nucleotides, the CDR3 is TGTGCCAGCAGCCCAGAGTGGGTACAAGAGACCCAGTACTTC. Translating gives CASSPEWVQETQYF.

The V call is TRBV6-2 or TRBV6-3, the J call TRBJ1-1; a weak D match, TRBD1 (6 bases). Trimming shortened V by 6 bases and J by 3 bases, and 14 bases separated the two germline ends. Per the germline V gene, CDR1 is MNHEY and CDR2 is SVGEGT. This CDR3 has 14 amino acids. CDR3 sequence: CASRPTGIYTEAFF. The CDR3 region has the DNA TGTGCCAGCAGGCCTACAGGGATTTACACTGAAGCTTTCTTT.

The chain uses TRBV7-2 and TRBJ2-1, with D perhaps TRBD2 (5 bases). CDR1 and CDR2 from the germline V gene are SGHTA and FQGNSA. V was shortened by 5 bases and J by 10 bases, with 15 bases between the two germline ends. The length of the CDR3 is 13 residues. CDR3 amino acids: CASSPSIGVEQFF. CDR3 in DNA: TGTGCCAGCAGCCCCAGCATCGGGGTCGAGCAGTTCTTC.

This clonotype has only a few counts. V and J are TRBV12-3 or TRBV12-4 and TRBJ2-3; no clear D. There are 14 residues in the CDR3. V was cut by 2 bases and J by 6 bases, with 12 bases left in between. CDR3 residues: CASSLWSGGDTQYF. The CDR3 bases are TGTGCCAGCAGTTTATGGTCGGGTGGGGATACGCAGTATTTT.

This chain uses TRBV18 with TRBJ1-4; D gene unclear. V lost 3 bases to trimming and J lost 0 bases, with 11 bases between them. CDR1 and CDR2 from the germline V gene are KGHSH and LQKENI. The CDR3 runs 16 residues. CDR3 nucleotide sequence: TGTGCCAGCTCACCCGGCAGGAGCTCAACTAATGAAAAACTGTTTTTT. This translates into CASSPGRSSTNEKLFF.

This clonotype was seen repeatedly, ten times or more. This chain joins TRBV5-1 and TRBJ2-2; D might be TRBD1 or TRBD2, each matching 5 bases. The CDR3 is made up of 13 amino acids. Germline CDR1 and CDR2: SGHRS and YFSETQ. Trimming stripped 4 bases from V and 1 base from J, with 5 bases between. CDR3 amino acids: CASSGGNTGELFF. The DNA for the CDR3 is TGCGCCAGCAGCGGGGGGAACACCGGGGAGCTGTTTTTT.

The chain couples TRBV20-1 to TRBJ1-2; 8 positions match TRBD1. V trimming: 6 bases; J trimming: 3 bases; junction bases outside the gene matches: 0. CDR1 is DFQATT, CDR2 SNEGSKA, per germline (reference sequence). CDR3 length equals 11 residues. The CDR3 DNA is TGCAGTGCGGACAGGGACTATGGCTACACCTTC. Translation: CSADRDYGYTF.